This is a list of T cell receptor beta chains from one sample in a study of CD8+ T cells in alopecia areata. Libraries were prepared by immunoSEQ multiplex PCR; TCRdb keeps only in-frame clonotypes and omits some of them. The sample has about 190,000 clones, more than 55% seen once. Material: CD4+ T cells sorted from blood, obtained at week 4, from a patient treated with tofacitinib. The receptors come from a human donor with alopecia areata. Each CDR3 is given with its conserved first and last residue. D genes are given only for firm matches. Clone size is given for some rows only: seen once, a few or many times, or a class if the clone is expanded.

NA,TRBJ1-1,TRBV2,NA,TGTGCCAGCACCTGGGACGGTAACACTGAAGCTTTCTTT,CASTWDGNTEAFF
TRBD2,TRBJ2-1,TRBV23-1,NA,TGCGCCAGGGCGGGAGGCCGAACCTACAATGAGCAGTTCTTC,CARAGGRTYNEQFF
NA,TRBJ1-2,TRBV7-9,few,TGTGCCAGCAGCCCCAGACAGTTCTATGGCTACACCTTC,CASSPRQFYGYTF
NA,TRBJ1-1,TRBV30,NA,TGTGCCTGGACTGATAATATGAACACTGAAGCTTTCTTT,CAWTDNMNTEAFF
NA,TRBJ2-2,TRBV9,NA,TGTGCCAGCAGCGCTATAGGAGCCGGGGAGCTGTTTTTT,CASSAIGAGELFF
TRBD2,TRBJ2-7,TRBV29-1,NA,TGCAGCGTTGCCAGGTCTAGCGGGATTGGGGAGCAGTACTTC,CSVARSSGIGEQYF
NA,TRBJ1-1,TRBV30,few,TGTGCCTGGAGTGCTAACGGTGAAGCTTTCTTT,CAWSANGEAFF
TRBD2,TRBJ2-3,TRBV5-1,NA,TGCGCCAGCAGCACTACTAGCGGGAGAGGCACAGATACGCAGTATTTT,CASSTTSGRGTDTQYF
TRBD2,TRBJ2-5,TRBV2,NA,TGTGCCAGCAGTGAGAGGACTAGCGGGGGACAAGAGACCCAGTACTTC,CASSERTSGGQETQYF
TRBD1,TRBJ2-3,TRBV14,NA,TGTGCCAGCAGCCAACAAGTAGGGGGCGATACGCAGTATTTT,CASSQQVGGDTQYF
NA,TRBJ2-1,TRBV30,once,TGTGCCTGGAGATTGGGTTTAATTGAGCAGTTCTTC,CAWRLGLIEQFF
NA,TRBJ2-3,TRBV9,NA,TGTGCCAGCAGCGTAGCCGGCAACACAGATACGCAGTATTTT,CASSVAGNTDTQYF
TRBD1,TRBJ1-2,TRBV2,NA,TGTGCCAGCAGTTCGACCGCCGGGACAGCTTATGGCTACACCTTC,CASSSTAGTAYGYTF
NA,TRBJ1-2,TRBV5-1,NA,TGCGCCAGCAGCTTGAAGGGGTCGGGTGGCTACACCTTC,CASSLKGSGGYTF
NA,TRBJ1-2,TRBV29-1,NA,TGCAGCGTTCCTCCCCCCGCTGGCTATGGCTACACCTTC,CSVPPPAGYGYTF
NA,TRBJ1-3,TRBV30,NA,TGTGCCTGGACCGCATCTTTCTCTGGAAACACCATATATTTT,CAWTASFSGNTIYF
NA,TRBJ1-1,TRBV11-2,NA,TGTGCCAGCACCCCGAACCTGAACACTGAAGCTTTCTTT,CASTPNLNTEAFF
TRBD1,TRBJ1-1,TRBV10-3,NA,TGTGCCATCAGTGGGGACAGGGGGCGACCTGAAGCTTTCTTT,CAISGDRGRPEAFF
NA,TRBJ2-2,TRBV29-1,NA,TGCAGCGTTGGGGCCAGCGGAGCCTCGAACACCGGGGAGCTGTTTTTT,CSVGASGASNTGELFF
NA,TRBJ1-3,TRBV7-9,few,TGTGCCAGCAGCCCAAACTCGGATGGCTCTGGAAACACCATATATTTT,CASSPNSDGSGNTIYF
NA,TRBJ2-1,TRBV18,NA,TGTGCCAGCTCACCAGGGAATGAGCAGTTCTTC,CASSPGNEQFF
NA,TRBJ2-6,TRBV11-2,few,TGTGCCAGCAGCCCTCGGACAATTTCCTCTGGGGCCAACGTCCTGACTTTC,CASSPRTISSGANVLTF
NA,TRBJ2-5,TRBV9,NA,TGTGCCAGCAGCGTAGCCGGGAAAGAGACCCAGTACTTC,CASSVAGKETQYF
NA,TRBJ1-5,TRBV30,NA,TGTGCCTGGAGTAACGGACAGATCAATCAGCCCCAGCATTTT,CAWSNGQINQPQHF
NA,TRBJ1-5,TRBV29-1,few,TGCAGCGTTGATAGCGGGCCGGGTCAGCCCCAGCATTTT,CSVDSGPGQPQHF
TRBD1,TRBJ2-6,TRBV9,few,TGTGCCAGCAGCATTACAGGGGGCGGATCTGGGGCCAACGTCCTGACTTTC,CASSITGGGSGANVLTF
NA,TRBJ1-5,TRBV29-1,few,TGCAGCGTTTTAGTAGGGGCCGGTCAGCCCCAGCATTTT,CSVLVGAGQPQHF
NA,TRBJ2-1,TRBV5-1,few,TGCGCCAGCCAACCCACAACTAGATACGATGAGCAGTTCTTC,CASQPTTRYDEQFF
NA,TRBJ2-5,TRBV5-1,few,TGCGCCAGCAGCTTTACGGATCCCGCGGCGGAGACCCAGTACTTC,CASSFTDPAAETQYF
NA,TRBJ1-2,TRBV6-5,NA,TGTGCCAGCAGTTATAAACAGAACTATGGCTACACCTTC,CASSYKQNYGYTF
TRBD2,TRBJ2-1,TRBV29-1,NA,TGCAGCGTTCAGACTAGCGGGACCTACAATGAGCAGTTCTTC,CSVQTSGTYNEQFF
TRBD1,TRBJ2-5,TRBV5-4,NA,TGTGCCAGCAGCCTCGACAGGGTTGGGACCCAGTACTTC,CASSLDRVGTQYF
NA,TRBJ1-2,TRBV29-1,once,TGCAGCGTTGAAGTAGGAGGGGACGGCTACACCTTC,CSVEVGGDGYTF
TRBD1,TRBJ1-5,TRBV5-1,once,TGCGCCAGCAGCTTGGGGACAGGTAATCAGCCCCAGCATTTT,CASSLGTGNQPQHF
NA,TRBJ2-7,TRBV10-3,once,TGTGCCATCAGTGAGTCTGGTTACGAGCAGTACTTC,CAISESGYEQYF
TRBD1,TRBJ2-7,TRBV7-6,few,TGTGCCAGCAGCCCAGGGGCCGGGACAGGGGGCTACGAGCAGTACTTC,CASSPGAGTGGYEQYF
NA,TRBJ2-5,TRBV27,NA,TGTGCCAGCAGTTTATCGGTTGGGGGTAGTAAGACCCAGTACTTC,CASSLSVGGSKTQYF
NA,TRBJ1-2,TRBV25-1,once,TGTGCCAGCTCTCCGGGAAACTATGGCTACACCTTC,CASSPGNYGYTF
NA,TRBJ2-7,TRBV5-1,NA,TGCGCCAGCAGCTTGGGGCTAGCCTACTACGAGCAGTACTTC,CASSLGLAYYEQYF
NA,TRBJ2-4,TRBV19,NA,TGTGCCAGTAGTAGGCAGCTACTAGCCAAAAACATTCAGTACTTC,CASSRQLLAKNIQYF
NA,TRBJ2-7,TRBV30,NA,TGTGCCTGGAGCGGGGACATCTCCTACGAGCAGTACTTC,CAWSGDISYEQYF
NA,TRBJ2-3,TRBV10-2,NA,TGCGCCAGCAGCGATCAGGCCGCAGATACGCAGTATTTT,CASSDQAADTQYF
TRBD2,TRBJ2-7,TRBV29-1,NA,TGCAGCGTTGAAAAGGCTAGCGGGAGTTCCGAGCAGTACTTC,CSVEKASGSSEQYF
NA,TRBJ2-3,TRBV7-9,once,TGTGCCAGCAGCCACACAGATACGCAGTATTTT,CASSHTDTQYF
TRBD2,TRBJ2-3,TRBV2,NA,TGTGCCAGCAGTATAGCGGGTCCCACAGATACGCAGTATTTT,CASSIAGPTDTQYF
NA,TRBJ2-7,TRBV29-1,NA,TGCAGCGTTCGGCCAGATGCGTACGAGCAGTACTTC,CSVRPDAYEQYF
TRBD1,TRBJ1-2,TRBV15,NA,TGTGCCACCAGCACCGGGACAGGCGATGGCTACACCTTC,CATSTGTGDGYTF
NA,TRBJ2-2,TRBV30,NA,TGTGCCTGGTACTCACAAGGGCGGGGCCCCACCGGGGAGCTGTTTTTT,CAWYSQGRGPTGELFF
TRBD2,TRBJ2-3,TRBV11-2,few,TGTGCCAGCAGCCAGCCCGGGACTAGCGGTTCTAGCACAGATACGCAGTATTTT,CASSQPGTSGSSTDTQYF
NA,TRBJ2-3,TRBV6-5,NA,TGTGCCAGCAGCCCTCGGCGCGGCGGTGATACGCAGTATTTT,CASSPRRGGDTQYF
TRBD2,TRBJ2-5,TRBV7-3,few,TGTGCCAGCAGCCTACGGGGCGGGAGAGGAGAGACCCAGTACTTC,CASSLRGGRGETQYF
NA,TRBJ1-2,TRBV5-1,NA,TGCGCCAGCAGCTTGGACGGTAGTATCTATGGCTACACCTTC,CASSLDGSIYGYTF
NA,TRBJ2-7,TRBV6-6,NA,TGTGCCAGCAGTTACTCTCGTGGTTTCCACGAGCAGTACTTC,CASSYSRGFHEQYF
NA,TRBJ1-1,TRBV25-1,NA,TGTGCCAGCAGTGACCCCCTGAACACTGAAGCTTTCTTT,CASSDPLNTEAFF
NA,TRBJ2-5,TRBV11-2,few,TGTGCCAGCAGCCGCGAATGGCGGGAGACCCAGTACTTC,CASSREWRETQYF
NA,TRBJ2-3,TRBV2,many,TGTGCCAGCAGTCAGGAGGTAGCGGCCACAGATACGCAGTATTTT,CASSQEVAATDTQYF
NA,TRBJ2-7,TRBV4-3,few,TGCGCCAGCAGCCCCAAGGGGGACCGGAGGAGCTCCTACGAGCAGTACTTC,CASSPKGDRRSSYEQYF
TRBD1,TRBJ1-5,TRBV28,once,TGTGCCAGCACCTTAGGGGACAGCTTCGGCAATCAGCCCCAGCATTTT,CASTLGDSFGNQPQHF
NA,TRBJ2-1,TRBV5-1,NA,TGCGCCAGCAGCCCAAGAGGGGGGACTCCAGAGCAGTTCTTC,CASSPRGGTPEQFF
NA,TRBJ2-3,TRBV29-1,once,TGCAGCGTCGGAAACGGGGTCACAGATACGCAGTATTTT,CSVGNGVTDTQYF